The present T cell receptor beta chain was sequenced within a study of STAT5B mutations in CD4+ large granular lymphocyte leukemia. Assay: immunoSEQ multiplex PCR; the TCRdb copy retains only in-frame clones and omits some. Of approximately 20,000 clones listed, roughly 84% were seen once; the top ten hold roughly 13%. This CDR3 has 14 residues. V was cut by 2 bases and J by 0 bases, with 5 bases left in between. Germline CDR1 SNHLY, CDR2 FYNNEI. The sample taken for sequencing was CD4+ T cells from blood buffy coats. The clonotype originates from a human donor in good health. This chain uses TRBV2 with TRBJ1-5; no reliable D call. DNA of the CDR3: TGTGCCAGCAGTGAATGGGTTAGCAATCAGCCCCAGCATTTT. Amino acid sequence: CASSEWVSNQPQHF.